This TCR beta chain was captured in a study of CD8 T cells in ankylosing spondylitis (dated by TCRdb to about 2017). For context, the study as a whole: To find TCR variants linked to disease, the study profiled T cell receptor beta repertoires in ankylosing spondylitis patients and healthy donors. The full study cohort was made up of 25 ankylosing spondylitis patients and 108 healthy donors. Peripheral blood was sampled, and synovial fluid was additionally collected from ankylosing spondylitis patients. Broad study findings and their caveats: In peripheral blood, the disease-linked clones were found at relatively low frequencies and had a CD8+ phenotype. Blood from ankylosing spondylitis patients appeared to be characterized by a TCR beta motif made up of seven or eight highly homologous amino acid variants. According to the report, matched synovial fluid samples from ankylosing spondylitis patients were significantly enriched for the disease-linked clones. Some of the motif variants had been reported before in the synovial fluid and blood of reactive arthritis patients, a finding that suggests common disease-initiation mechanisms.

Sequencer: Illumina HiSeq 2500. Quantitative 5'-RACE with molecular barcodes was the method used to prepare the TCR beta libraries. The source study handled its data this way. To identify disease-linked TCR variants, a new computational method was used, one built on a probabilistic model of VDJ rearrangement. TCRdb passed the public sequencing reads through fastp at Q25 and MiXCR, retaining productive beta sequences. Records with the same CDR3 protein are collapsed into one entry carrying the most frequent genes and DNA. The V and J calls reflect TCRdb's pipeline rather than the authors' work. This sample is represented by roughly 700,000 distinct CDR3 sequences; under 20% of them were singletons. The top ten constitute 15% to 20% of the sample. This clonotype appeared a few times. Its cognate antigen has yet to be identified. No quality values exist for individual bases; no much larger clone is one base distant.

The sequence was obtained from a male donor with ankylosing spondylitis. Material: blood, either unsorted or a sorted T cell fraction (not recorded which).

The CDR3 here reads CASSSTWTSGRDHNEQFF. The DNA sequence is given as TGTGCCAGCAGCTCAACATGGACTAGCGGGAGAGATCACAATGAGCAGTTCTTC. The rearrangement combines TRBV9 with TRBJ2-1; 13 middle bases align to TRBD2. The germline V gene specifies SGDLS as CDR1 and YYNGEE as CDR2. Trimming leaves V shorter by 4 bases and J shorter by 5 bases, with the junction holding 12 bases beyond the gene matches. Its CDR3 holds 18 amino acids, cysteine through phenylalanine. Kept here is only the CDR3 DNA, which spans 54 bases and is read in frame from base 1.